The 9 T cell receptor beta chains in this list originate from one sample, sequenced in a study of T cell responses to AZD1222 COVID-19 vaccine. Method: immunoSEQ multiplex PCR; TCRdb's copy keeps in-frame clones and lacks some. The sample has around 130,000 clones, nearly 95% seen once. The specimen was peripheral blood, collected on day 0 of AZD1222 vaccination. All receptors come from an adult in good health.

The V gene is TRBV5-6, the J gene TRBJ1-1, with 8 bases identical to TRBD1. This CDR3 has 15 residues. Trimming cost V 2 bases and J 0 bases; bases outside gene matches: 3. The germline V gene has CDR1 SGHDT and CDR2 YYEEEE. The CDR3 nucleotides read TGTGCCAGCAGCTTTCCGGGACAGGTGAACACTGAAGCTTTCTTT. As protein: CASSFPGQVNTEAFF.

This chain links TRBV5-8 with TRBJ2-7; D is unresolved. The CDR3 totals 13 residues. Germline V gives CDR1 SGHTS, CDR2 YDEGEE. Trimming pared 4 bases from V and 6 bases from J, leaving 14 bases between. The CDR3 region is CASSPRQFFEQYF. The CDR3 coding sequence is TGTGCCAGCAGCCCCCGACAATTCTTCGAGCAGTACTTC.

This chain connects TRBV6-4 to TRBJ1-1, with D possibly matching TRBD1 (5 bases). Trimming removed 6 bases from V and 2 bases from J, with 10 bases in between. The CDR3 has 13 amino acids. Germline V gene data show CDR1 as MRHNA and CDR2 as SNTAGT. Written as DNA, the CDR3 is TGTGCCAGCAGGCGGGACGTAAACACTGAAGCTTTCTTT. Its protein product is CASRRDVNTEAFF.

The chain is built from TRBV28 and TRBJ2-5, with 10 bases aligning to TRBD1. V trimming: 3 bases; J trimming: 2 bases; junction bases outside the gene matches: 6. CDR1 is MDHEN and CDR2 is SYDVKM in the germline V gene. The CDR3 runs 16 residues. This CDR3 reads CASSFRQGAGQETQYF. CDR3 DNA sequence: TGTGCCAGCAGTTTCCGACAGGGGGCGGGGCAAGAGACCCAGTACTTC.

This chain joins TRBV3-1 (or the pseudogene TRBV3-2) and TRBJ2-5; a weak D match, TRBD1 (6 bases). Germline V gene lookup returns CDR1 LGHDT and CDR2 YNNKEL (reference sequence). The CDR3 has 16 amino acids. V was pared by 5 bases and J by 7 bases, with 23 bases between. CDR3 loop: CASSEAGLGGSGTQYF. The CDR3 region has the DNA TGTGCCAGCAGCGAAGCAGGCCTAGGGGGTTCTGGGACCCAGTACTTC.

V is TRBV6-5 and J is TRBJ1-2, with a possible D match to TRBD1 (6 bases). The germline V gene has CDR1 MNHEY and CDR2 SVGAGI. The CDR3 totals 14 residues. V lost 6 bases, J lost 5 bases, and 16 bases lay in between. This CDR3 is CASSRTSGQYGYTF. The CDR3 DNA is TGTGCCAGCAGCCGGACTTCCGGACAGTATGGCTACACCTTC.

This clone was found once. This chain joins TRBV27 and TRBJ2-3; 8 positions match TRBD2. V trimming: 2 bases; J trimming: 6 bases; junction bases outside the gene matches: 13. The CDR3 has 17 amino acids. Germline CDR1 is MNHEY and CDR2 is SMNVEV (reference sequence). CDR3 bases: TGTGCCAGCAGTTTAACGTCCGGACTAGCATGGGGGGATACGCAGTATTTT. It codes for CASSLTSGLAWGDTQYF.

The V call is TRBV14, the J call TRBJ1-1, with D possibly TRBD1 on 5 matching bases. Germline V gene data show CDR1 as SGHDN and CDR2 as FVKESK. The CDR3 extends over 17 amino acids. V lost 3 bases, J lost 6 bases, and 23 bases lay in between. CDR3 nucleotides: TGTGCCAGCAGCCACATAGGGACCGCATGGCGTGGAGCTGAAGCTTTCTTT. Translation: CASSHIGTAWRGAEAFF.

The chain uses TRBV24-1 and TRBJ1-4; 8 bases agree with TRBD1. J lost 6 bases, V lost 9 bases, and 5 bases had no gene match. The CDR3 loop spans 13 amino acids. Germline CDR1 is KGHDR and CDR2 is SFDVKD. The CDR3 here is CATGQGGDEKLFF. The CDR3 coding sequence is TGTGCCACCGGACAGGGCGGGGATGAAAAACTGTTTTTT.